The clone carrying this T cell receptor beta chain was observed a handful of times. The CDR3 is 15 residues long. Germline V gives CDR1 MNHEY, CDR2 SVGAGI. The trim removed 2 bases at V and 5 bases at J, leaving 8 bases unmatched. This entry belongs to a study of cytomegalovirus exposure and HLA in healthy donors. Study in general: A data release that came early held approximately 85 million unique TCRs from HLA-typed donors.

Nominal health characterized the donors when sampled, though unrecorded immune exposures were likely. The PCR used 60 Vbeta and 13 Jbeta primers. The method was immunoSEQ multiplex PCR; TCRdb's version includes in-frame clones alone and lacks a portion of them. This repertoire shows over 85,000 clones, 6.5% to 8% found once; its top ten account for about 2.3%. The sequence was collected from a man over 45 in good health and CMV-seronegative. The J gene is TRBJ2-5, the V gene TRBV6-5, with TRBD2 matching over 7 bases. Sequencing was carried out using PBMCs. CDR3 coding DNA: TGTGCCAGCAGTTACGTGGGAGGGGATGGCGAGACCCAGTACTTC. Encoded protein: CASSYVGGDGETQYF.